This T cell receptor beta chain comes out of a study of shared clonotypes between healthy human individuals. Notes on the study in general: The sharing of 5% to 6.5% of naive CD4 clonotypes was seen across a handful of donors. Although depth was large, rarefaction showed that sequencing of the sorted subsets was incomplete.

As to this clone: Its antigen is as yet unknown.

Cells designated naive CD8 were CD45RO-negative and were positively selected for CCR7, with terminally differentiated effector memory CD45RA+ cells excluded. This was a deep-level run. In the authors' workflow: ImmunoSEQ output lacked quality scores and full-length reads, limiting matched filtering. TCRdb's copy holds only in-frame clones and misses some; the assay was immunoSEQ multiplex PCR. From that table come the V and J calls and clone size; the DNA was used to work out D and trimming. The repertoire holds about 2.2 million clones, with 93% as singletons. Germline CDR1 is MNHEY and CDR2 is SMNVEV (reference sequence). CDR3 length: 16 residues. V lost 5 bases to trimming and J lost 2 bases; unmatched junction nucleotides: 12.

This clonotype was sampled from a man in his late teens or twenties in good health. Some clones in this sample may be carry-over from other donors' samples. Sample: naive CD8+ T cells from PBMCs. This chain joins TRBV27 and TRBJ2-7, with 7 positions matching TRBD1. The DNA of the CDR3 is TGTGCCAGCAGTCAAATCCGGACAGGTCCTACCTACGAGCAGTACTTC. It encodes CASSQIRTGPTYEQYF.